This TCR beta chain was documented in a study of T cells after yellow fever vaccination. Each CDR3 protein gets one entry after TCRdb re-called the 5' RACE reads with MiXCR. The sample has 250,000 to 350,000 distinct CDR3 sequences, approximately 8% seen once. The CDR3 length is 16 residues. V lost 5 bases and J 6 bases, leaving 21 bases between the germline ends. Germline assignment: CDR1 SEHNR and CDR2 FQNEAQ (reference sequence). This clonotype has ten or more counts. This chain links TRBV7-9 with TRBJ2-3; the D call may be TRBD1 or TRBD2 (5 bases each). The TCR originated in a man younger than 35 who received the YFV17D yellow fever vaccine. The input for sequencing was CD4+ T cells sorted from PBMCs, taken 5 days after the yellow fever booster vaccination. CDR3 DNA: TGTGCCAGCAGCCCCCCCCCGGGACGCCCAAGGGATACGCAGTATTTT. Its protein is CASSPPPGRPRDTQYF.